This T cell receptor (beta chain) was captured in a study of CXCR3-negative and CXCR3-positive naive CD8 T cells. The study made its TRB cDNA libraries by 5' RACE, adding UMI labels. TCRdb re-called the 5' RACE reads; every CDR3 protein appears as one record, without DNA. Its clone listing holds over 95,000 distinct CDR3 sequences. Study-level results: Diversity in memory CD8+ cells fell much lower than the comparably high levels seen in both naive subsets. CXCR3-expressing naive cells carried TRB CDR3s more hydrophobic than those of CXCR3-negative naive cells.

The V gene's germline CDR1 is LGHNA and CDR2 YNFKEQ. This CDR3 comprises 17 residues. As for this clonotype: The target antigen is unknown.

Sequenced sample: naive CXCR3+ CD8+ T cells from blood. Stated subset: CD45RO-CCR7+CD27+CD95- naive CD8+ T cells expressing CXCR3 (TNR3+). The sequence derives from a human donor in good health. Some clones in this sample may be carry-over from other donors' samples. The rearrangement joins TRBV4-2 to TRBJ2-1; TCRdb lists TRBD1, though no DNA is available to test this call. CDR3 amino acids: CASSHTLGTGIYNEQFF.